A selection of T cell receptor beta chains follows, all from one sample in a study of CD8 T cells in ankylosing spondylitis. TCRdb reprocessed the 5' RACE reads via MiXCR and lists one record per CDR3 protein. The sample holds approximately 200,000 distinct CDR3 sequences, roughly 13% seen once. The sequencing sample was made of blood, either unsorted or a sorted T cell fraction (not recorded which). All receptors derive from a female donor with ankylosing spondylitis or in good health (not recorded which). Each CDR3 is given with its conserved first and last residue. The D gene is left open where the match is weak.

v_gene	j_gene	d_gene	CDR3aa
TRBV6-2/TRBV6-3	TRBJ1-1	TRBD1	CASSYNTDRGGAEAFF
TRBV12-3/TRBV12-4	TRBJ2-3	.	CASSLGGALRGTQYF
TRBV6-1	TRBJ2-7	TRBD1	CASSPGGALYF
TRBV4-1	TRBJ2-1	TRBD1	CASSQGIPKLRDRGVNEQFF
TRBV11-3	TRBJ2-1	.	CASSPEAATHNEQFF
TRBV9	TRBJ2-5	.	CASSEGSGYQETQYF
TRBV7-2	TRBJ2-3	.	CASSLRASTDTQYF
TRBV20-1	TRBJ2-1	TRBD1	CSARPADRGYNEQFF
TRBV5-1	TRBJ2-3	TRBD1	CASSTRQGRDTQYF
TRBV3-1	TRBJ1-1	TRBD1	CASSHTGTGSTEAFF
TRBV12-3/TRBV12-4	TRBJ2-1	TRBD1	CASRRQGKAIYNEQFF
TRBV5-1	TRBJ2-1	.	CASSFGTSNEQFF
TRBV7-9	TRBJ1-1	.	CASSPQGTEAFF
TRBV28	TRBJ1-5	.	CASSSGLKRGVSNQPQHF
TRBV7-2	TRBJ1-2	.	CASSLLRGYTF
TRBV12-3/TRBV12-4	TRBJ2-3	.	CASSLPGGLLPSEGTDTQYF
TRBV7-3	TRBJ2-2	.	CASSLVGGSANTGELFF
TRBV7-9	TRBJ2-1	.	CASSSGVNNEQFF
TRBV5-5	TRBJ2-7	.	CASSLQVEQYF
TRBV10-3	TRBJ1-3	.	CAISERLKGTGNTIYF
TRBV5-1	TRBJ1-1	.	CASSFGIRNTEAFF
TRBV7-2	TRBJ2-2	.	CASSRSRRRHTGELFF
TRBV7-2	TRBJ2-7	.	CAISYQDGYEQYF
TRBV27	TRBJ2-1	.	CASALTSSYNEQFF
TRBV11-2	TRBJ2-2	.	CGSSLDRLGSTGELFF
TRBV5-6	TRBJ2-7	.	CASSLGGGPKTRGYEQYF
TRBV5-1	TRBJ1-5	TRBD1	CASRPGTGGSQPQHF
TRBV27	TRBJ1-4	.	CASSIRPGEKLFF
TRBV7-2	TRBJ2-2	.	CASSPVRQDTGELFF
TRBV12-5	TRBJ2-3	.	CASGLGTADTQYF
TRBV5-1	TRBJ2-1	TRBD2	CASSFGLAVGRYNEQFF
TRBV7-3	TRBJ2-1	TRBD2	CASSQTSGSNNEQFF
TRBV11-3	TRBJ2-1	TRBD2	CASSRRGVENEQFF
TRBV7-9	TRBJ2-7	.	CASSLIEGTYEQYF
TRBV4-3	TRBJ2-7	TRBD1	CASSQDWGTGAYEQYF
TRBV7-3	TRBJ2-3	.	CASGPVGAGTDTQYF
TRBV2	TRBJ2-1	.	CASGPLQAALNEQFF
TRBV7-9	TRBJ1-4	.	CASSFLGSEKLFF
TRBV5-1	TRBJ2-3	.	CASSLDLAASTDTQYF
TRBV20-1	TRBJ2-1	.	CSASRDANEQFF
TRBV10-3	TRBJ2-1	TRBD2	CAISEGAGDQEQFF
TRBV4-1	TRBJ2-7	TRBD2	CASSITSGEPSYEQYF
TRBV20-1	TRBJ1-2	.	CSASGVSQSNYGYTF
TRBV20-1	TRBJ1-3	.	CSALYAGNTIYF
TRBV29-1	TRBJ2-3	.	CSVEDSLSTDTQYF
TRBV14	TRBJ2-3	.	CASSSVRGSADTQYF
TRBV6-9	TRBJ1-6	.	CASISPFGGAGSPLHF
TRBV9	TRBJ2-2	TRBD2	CASSPGRLAGDTAGELFF
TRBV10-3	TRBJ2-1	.	CTRSGHSYNEQFF
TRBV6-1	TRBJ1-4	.	CASSEGGGGVNEKLFF
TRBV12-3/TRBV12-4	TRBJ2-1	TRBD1	CASSSRDRGTLRQFF
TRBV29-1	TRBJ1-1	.	CSVEDPEREAFF
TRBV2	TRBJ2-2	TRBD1	CASSEWGQANTGELFF
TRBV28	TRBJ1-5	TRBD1	CASTGQGLQPQHF